This T cell receptor (beta chain) was identified during a study of glioma-infiltrating T cells. Amplification of TCR alpha and beta CDR3 regions from RNA used iRepertoire nested multiplex PCR. TCRdb redid the calling of the multiplex PCR reads with MiXCR, one entry per CDR3 protein. Among some 190,000 distinct CDR3 sequences listed, about 31% were seen once. The CDR3 covers 16 residues. J was trimmed by 1 base and V by 6 bases; bases with no gene match: 11. Germline V gene data show CDR1 as MNHEY and CDR2 as SMNVEV (reference sequence). This receptor was identified in a human donor with low-grade glioma or glioblastoma, undergoing nonglioma brain surgery, or in good health (not recorded which). The chain is built from TRBV27 and TRBJ2-7; 8 bases are a match to TRBD1. The sequenced sample consisted of glioma tissue, nonneoplastic brain tissue, or PBMCs (not recorded which). CDR3 bases: TGTGCCAGCAGACCGGGACAGGCGAAAGGTTCCTACGAGCAGTACTTC. It translates to CASRPGQAKGSYEQYF.